A selection of T cell receptor beta chains follows, all from one sample in a study of blood T cell repertoires in COVID-19. Assay used: immunoSEQ multiplex PCR; TCRdb lists only in-frame clones, some missing. This repertoire shows tens of thousands of clones, nearly 90% found once; its top ten account for around 4.7%. Source material: peripheral blood. These receptors were obtained from a man aged 55 to 70 with acute or convalescent COVID-19. The conserved cysteine and the conserved F or W are not part of the CDR3 here.

V gene: TRBV5-1
J gene: TRBJ1-1
CDR3 protein: ASSSGQIPMNTEAF

V gene: TRBV25-1
J gene: TRBJ1-2
CDR3 protein: ASGRGYGYT

V gene: TRBV6-5
J gene: TRBJ2-7
CDR3 protein: ASSYSAGQSYEQY

V gene: TRBV12-3/TRBV12-4
J gene: TRBJ1-5
CDR3 protein: ASSFRGHQPQH

V gene: TRBV19
J gene: TRBJ2-3
CDR3 protein: ASSIMGARGIADTQY

V gene: TRBV7-2
J gene: TRBJ2-3
CDR3 protein: ASSQAGATDTQY

V gene: TRBV7-8
J gene: TRBJ2-1
CDR3 protein: ASSLKPAGGSYNEQF

V gene: TRBV3-1/TRBV3-2
J gene: TRBJ2-7
CDR3 protein: ASSPGLAGAEQY

V gene: TRBV5-6
J gene: TRBJ1-3
CDR3 protein: ASSLRQYLSGNTIY

V gene: TRBV6-1
J gene: TRBJ1-1
CDR3 protein: ASSEQQETEAF

V gene: TRBV9
J gene: TRBJ1-6
CDR3 protein: ASSVLSGEAPLH

V gene: TRBV11-3
J gene: TRBJ2-2
CDR3 protein: ASSSPDRVPGELF

V gene: TRBV4-2
J gene: TRBJ1-1
CDR3 protein: ASSPTGHEAF

V gene: TRBV3-1/TRBV3-2
J gene: TRBJ2-5
CDR3 protein: ASSQGQRQETQY

V gene: TRBV30
J gene: TRBJ2-5
CDR3 protein: AWSIGSSGGGETQY

V gene: TRBV6-7
J gene: TRBJ1-2
CDR3 protein: ASSYSRQYRGTNYGYT

V gene: TRBV7-2
J gene: TRBJ2-1
CDR3 protein: ASSLERQGWDNEQF

V gene: TRBV10-2
J gene: TRBJ1-1
CDR3 protein: ASSESPTGGNTEAF

V gene: TRBV21-1
J gene: TRBJ1-6
CDR3 protein: ASSKAQGCNSPLH

V gene: TRBV19
J gene: TRBJ1-5
CDR3 protein: ASSQNSNQPQH